These 7 T cell receptor beta chains were sequenced from one sample in a study of blood T cell repertoires in COVID-19. Using immunoSEQ multiplex PCR, the repertoire was profiled, and TCRdb retains in-frame clones only, with some absent. The sample yields fewer than 300,000 clones, roughly 84% seen once. Specimen: peripheral blood. Every receptor here comes from a woman aged 18 to 35 with acute or convalescent COVID-19.

This clone occurred once. The chain combines TRBV18 with TRBJ1-2; 9 bases match TRBD1. CDR1 and CDR2 from the germline V gene are KGHSH and LQKENI. The CDR3 runs to 16 residues. V was pared by 4 bases and J by 7 bases, with 13 bases of the junction left unmatched. Here the CDR3 reads CASSRTGQGLGTGYTF. CDR3 coding DNA: TGTGCCAGCTCACGAACGGGACAGGGACTTGGGACTGGCTACACCTTC.

At least ten counts were recorded for this clone. V and J are TRBV4-3 and TRBJ1-1, with TRBD1 identical over 9 bases. Trimming took 4 bases from V and 0 from J; bases not matched to a gene: 9. The CDR3 sequence is 17 residues long. Germline assignment: CDR1 LGHNA and CDR2 YSLEER. CDR3 region: CASSRARGQGLNTEAFF. The CDR3 DNA sequence: TGCGCCAGCAGCCGAGCACGGGGACAGGGCCTGAACACTGAAGCTTTCTTT.

The chain has TRBV5-6 and TRBJ2-7; D unclear. Looked up from germline, CDR1 is SGHDT and CDR2 is YYEEEE. The CDR3 is 12 amino acids. The germline V and J ends were trimmed by 2 bases and 2 bases, with 5 bases remaining between them. The CDR3 protein is CASSFSAYEQYF. In nucleotides, the CDR3 is TGTGCCAGCAGCTTTTCTGCCTACGAGCAGTACTTC.

The V call is TRBV27, the J call TRBJ1-2; 9 bases line up with TRBD1. V gave up 6 bases and J gave up 7 bases; unmatched junction bases: 9. Germline lookup yields CDR1 MNHEY and CDR2 SMNVEV (reference sequence). CDR3 length equals 14 residues. The CDR3 DNA follows: TGTGCCAGCAGCTATGGGGGACAGGGTTTTGGCTACACCTTC. Encoded protein: CASSYGGQGFGYTF.

The V call is TRBV19, the J call TRBJ2-1; 7 bases line up with TRBD1. The CDR3 is made up of 15 amino acids. The V gene's germline CDR1 is LNHDA and CDR2 SQIVND (reference sequence). With V trimmed by 5 bases and J by 4 bases, 8 bases remained unmatched. CDR3 coding DNA: TGTGCCAGTAGTGCCAGACAGGGCGGGTACAATGAGCAGTTCTTC. It codes for CASSARQGGYNEQFF.

The chain uses TRBV6-5 and TRBJ2-7; TRBD1 aligns across 8 bases. Germline V gene sequence: CDR1 MNHEY, CDR2 SVGAGI. The CDR3 runs to 14 residues. With V trimmed by 5 bases and J by 4 bases, 7 bases remained unmatched. The DNA for the CDR3 is TGTGCCAGCAGTACGTACAGGGGGAGTTACGAGCAGTACTTC. As protein: CASSTYRGSYEQYF.

The V gene is TRBV11-1, the J gene TRBJ2-3; TRBD2 agrees at 10 bases. V lost 2 bases to trimming and J lost 9 bases; unmatched junction nucleotides: 8. This CDR3 region has 15 residues. Germline CDR1 reads SGHAT; CDR2 reads FQDESV (reference sequence). The CDR3 loop reads CASSLPSGRGWTQYF. In nucleotides, the CDR3 is TGTGCCAGCAGCTTACCCAGCGGGAGGGGTTGGACGCAGTATTTT.